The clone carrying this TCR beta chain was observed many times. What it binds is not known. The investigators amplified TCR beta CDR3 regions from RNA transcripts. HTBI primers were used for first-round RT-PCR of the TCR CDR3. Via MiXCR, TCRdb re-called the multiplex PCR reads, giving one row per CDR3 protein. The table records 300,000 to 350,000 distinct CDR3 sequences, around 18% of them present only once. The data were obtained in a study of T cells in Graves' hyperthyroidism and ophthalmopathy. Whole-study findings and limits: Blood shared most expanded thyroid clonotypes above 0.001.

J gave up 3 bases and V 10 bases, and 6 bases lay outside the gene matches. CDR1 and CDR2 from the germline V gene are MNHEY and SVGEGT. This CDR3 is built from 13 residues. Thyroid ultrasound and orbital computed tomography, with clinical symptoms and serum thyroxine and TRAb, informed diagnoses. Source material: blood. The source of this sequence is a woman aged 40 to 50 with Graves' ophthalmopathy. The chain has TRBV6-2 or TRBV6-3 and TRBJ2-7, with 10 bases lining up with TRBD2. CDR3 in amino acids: CATSGTSVYEQYF. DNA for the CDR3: TGTGCCACCTCCGGGACTAGCGTCTACGAGCAGTACTTC.